These 32 T cell receptor beta chains were sequenced from one sample in a study of cytomegalovirus exposure and HLA in healthy donors. Researchers ran the PCR with 60 Vbeta and 13 Jbeta primers. Repertoires were generated with immunoSEQ multiplex PCR, while TCRdb's copy carries only in-frame clones and drops some. This table holds around 100,000 clones, 60% to 80% found once. The specimen sequenced was PBMCs. All receptors derive from a man aged 50 to 60 in good health and CMV-seropositive.

The V and J genes are TRBV5-1 and TRBJ1-1; 9 bases match TRBD1. There are 13 residues in the CDR3. J was trimmed by 6 bases and V by 0 bases; bases with no gene match: 0. Looked up from germline, CDR1 is SGHRS and CDR2 is YFSETQ. The CDR3, as DNA: TGCGCCAGCAGCTTGGGGGACAGGGCTGAAGCTTTCTTT. This translates into CASSLGDRAEAFF.

This clone was detected a few times. The V call is TRBV2, the J call TRBJ1-5; TRBD1 matches at 10 bases. CDR3 length: 14 residues. After removal of 5 bases from V and 6 bases from J, the junction contained 4 bases not matched to a gene. Per germline, CDR1 SNHLY and CDR2 FYNNEI. In nucleotides, the CDR3 is TGTGCCAGCAGTCAGGACAGGGGGGGTCAGCCCCAGCATTTT. Protein sequence: CASSQDRGGQPQHF.

The chain has TRBV5-4 and TRBJ2-5, with D unresolved. The CDR3 runs to 13 residues. The germline V and J ends were trimmed by 0 bases and 2 bases, with 5 bases remaining between them. Germline CDR1 is SGHNT and CDR2 is YYREEE (reference sequence). The CDR3 DNA sequence: TGTGCCAGCAGCTTGGAGAGGCAAGAGACCCAGTACTTC. It translates to CASSLERQETQYF.

The chain couples TRBV15 to TRBJ1-1; tentatively, D is TRBD1 (5 bases). The germline gives CDR1 LNHNV, CDR2 YYDKDF (reference sequence). Trimming removed 1 base from V and 4 bases from J, with 13 bases in between. This CDR3 is 15 amino acids long. CDR3 sequence (DNA): TGTGCCACCAGCAGAGTTGGGGGGGTTACCACTGAAGCTTTCTTT. As protein: CATSRVGGVTTEAFF.

V is TRBV4-1 and J is TRBJ2-1, with TRBD2 as a possible D gene (6 bases). The germline CDR1 and CDR2 sequences are MGHRA and YSYEKL. The germline V and J ends were trimmed by 1 base and 4 bases, with 17 bases remaining between them. The CDR3 length is 17 residues. CDR3 protein: CASSQVRDSLLYNEQFF. The CDR3 coding sequence is TGCGCCAGCAGCCAAGTCCGGGACTCACTTCTTTACAATGAGCAGTTCTTC.

V and J are TRBV5-1 and TRBJ2-1, with 10 nucleotides matching TRBD2. CDR3 length: 16 amino acids. V was clipped by 4 bases and J by 7 bases; unmatched bases: 11. Per the germline V gene, CDR1 is SGHRS and CDR2 is YFSETQ. The CDR3 DNA reads as TGCGCCAGCAGCCCCTCGGCTAGCGGGGGATATAATGAGCAGTTCTTC. This sequence encodes CASSPSASGGYNEQFF.

The rearrangement links TRBV6-1 to TRBJ1-1; no clear D. Trimming shortened V by 2 bases and J by 1 base, and 11 bases separated the two germline ends. This CDR3 has 15 residues. CDR1 is MNHNS, CDR2 SASEGT, per germline. As DNA, the CDR3 is TGTGCCAGCAGTGAACCCCGAGCAGGGAACACTGAAGCTTTCTTT. It translates to CASSEPRAGNTEAFF.

The chain employs TRBV21-1 and TRBJ2-5; TRBD2 is the table's D call and was not checked against the DNA. TRBV21-1 is tagged as a pseudogene. The CDR3 extends over 14 amino acids. Here the CDR3 reads CAPERADIQETQYF. CDR3 nucleotide sequence: TGTGCCCCAGAGAGGGCAGACATCCAAGAGACCCAGTACTTC.

This clone has a handful of counts. This rearrangement joins TRBV19 to TRBJ2-5, with 11 bases lining up with TRBD1. This CDR3 is 18 amino acids long. Germline V gives CDR1 LNHDA, CDR2 SQIVND (reference sequence). V gave up 2 bases and J gave up 5 bases; unmatched junction bases: 13. The CDR3 here is CASSIIVSWTGGLETQYF. The CDR3 region has the DNA TGTGCCAGTAGTATAATCGTGAGCTGGACAGGGGGCTTGGAGACCCAGTACTTC.

This sequence joins TRBV5-1 and TRBJ2-1; 7 bases fit TRBD2. Germline V CDR1 and CDR2: SGHRS, YFSETQ. V was clipped by 4 bases and J by 0 bases; unmatched bases: 7. CDR3 length: 16 residues. CDR3 nucleotides: TGCGCCAGCAGCCGGGGGGTCAGCAGCTCCTACAATGAGCAGTTCTTC. This gives the protein CASSRGVSSSYNEQFF. Using reference TRBV5-1 and TRBJ2-1 for the parts outside the CDR3, the full variable domain is KAGVTQTPRYLIKTRGQQVTLSCSPISGHRSVSWYQQTPGQGLQFLFEYFSETQRNKGNFPGRFSGRQFSNSRSEMNVSTLELGDSALYLCASSRGVSSSYNEQFFGPGTRLTVL.

The V gene is TRBV10-3, the J gene TRBJ1-1; 9 nucleotides agree with TRBD1. The V and J ends lost 4 bases and 6 bases, in that order; junction bases with no gene match: 9. The CDR3 extends over 15 amino acids. CDR1 is ENHRY and CDR2 is SYGVKD in the germline V gene. The CDR3, as DNA: TGTGCCATCAGTGTAACCGGGACAGGGTGGGCTGAAGCTTTCTTT. Translated, it gives CAISVTGTGWAEAFF.

The chain has TRBV30 and TRBJ1-5; D gene uncertain. The CDR3 has 14 amino acids. CDR1 and CDR2 (germline): GTSNPN, SVGIG (reference sequence). The germline V and J ends were trimmed by 3 bases and 0 bases, with 9 bases remaining between them. The CDR3 DNA is TGTGCCTGGAGCGCCGACATTAGCAATCAGCCCCAGCATTTT. Its protein is CAWSADISNQPQHF.

The chain joins TRBV20-1 to TRBJ2-7; possibly TRBD2 for D (5 bases). V dropped 3 bases and J dropped 6 bases, with 9 bases sitting between them. Germline V gives CDR1 DFQATT, CDR2 SNEGSKA (reference sequence). The CDR3 is made up of 11 amino acids. The CDR3 region is CSARSGSEQYF. CDR3 DNA sequence: TGCAGTGCTAGGTCGGGGTCCGAGCAGTACTTC.

This chain links TRBV27 with TRBJ2-7; TRBD1 might be the D (5 bases). The germline V gene has CDR1 MNHEY and CDR2 SMNVEV (reference sequence). The CDR3 covers 13 residues. Trimming removed 5 bases at V and 3 bases at J, with 11 bases between. The CDR3 spells CASSKTGYYEQYF. In DNA form, the CDR3 reads TGTGCCAGCAGTAAAACAGGTTACTACGAGCAGTACTTC.

Points on this clone: One end of the junction does not line up with germline, which may come from a read error. The chain is built from TRBV7-3 and TRBJ1-2, with D possibly TRBD1 on 5 matching bases. The CDR3 has 13 residues. Germline V lookup: CDR1 SGHTA, CDR2 FQGTGA. CDR3 protein: CASTLDSEYGYTF. The CDR3 DNA is TGTGCCAGCACCTTAGACAGTGAGTATGGCTACACCTTC.

This chain joins TRBV5-1 and TRBJ1-1; D unclear. Germline V gives CDR1 SGHRS, CDR2 YFSETQ. This CDR3 is 14 amino acids long. V was shortened by 0 bases and J by 4 bases, with 10 bases between the two germline ends. CDR3 residues: CASSLGPESTEAFF. The CDR3 nucleotides read TGCGCCAGCAGCTTGGGGCCAGAAAGCACTGAAGCTTTCTTT.

DNA of the CDR3: TGCGCCAGCAGCTTGTATCCGAACACTGAAGCTTTCTTT. Residues: CASSLYPNTEAFF. The J gene is TRBJ1-1, the V gene TRBV5-1; D is uncertain. Trimming removed 1 base at V and 1 base at J, with 5 bases between. Germline CDR1 is SGHRS and CDR2 is YFSETQ. There are 13 residues in the CDR3.

The chain employs TRBV13 and TRBJ2-1; D is perhaps TRBD2 (6 bases). Per the germline V gene, CDR1 is PRHDT and CDR2 is FYEKMQ (reference sequence). The CDR3 contains 14 residues. Trimming left V 0 bases short and J 8 bases short, with 11 bases between. In DNA, the CDR3 is TGTGCCAGCAGCTTAGGAGGGAAGCGGGATGAGCAGTTCTTC. Translated, it gives CASSLGGKRDEQFF.

The chain couples TRBV9 to TRBJ1-6; possibly TRBD1 for D (5 bases). The CDR3 is 14 amino acids. V dropped 4 bases and J dropped 9 bases, with 14 bases sitting between them. CDR1 and CDR2 (germline): SGDLS, YYNGEE. The CDR3 loop is CASSSGDLGSPLHF. Here the CDR3 DNA reads TGTGCCAGCAGCTCGGGGGATTTGGGTTCACCCCTCCACTTT.

There are a few counts of this clone. The gene calls are TRBV7-3 and TRBJ2-1, with D possibly TRBD2 on 5 matching bases. This CDR3 contains 15 residues. Germline V gives CDR1 SGHTA, CDR2 FQGTGA. Between the trimmed V and J ends, which lost 3 bases and 4 bases, there was a span of 13 bases. Written as DNA, the CDR3 is TGTGCCAGCAGCTTTAGCGAATCGACTTACAATGAGCAGTTCTTC. This translates into CASSFSESTYNEQFF. Looking up the rest from reference TRBV7-3 and TRBJ2-1 gives the full variable domain: GAGVSQTPSNKVTEKGKYVELRCDPISGHTALYWYRQSLGQGPEFLIYFQGTGAADDSGLPNDRFFAVRPEGSVSTLKIQRTERGDSAVYLCASSFSESTYNEQFFGPGTRLTVL.

Concerning this clone itself: A junction end diverges from the germline sequence, so it may reflect a read error. This chain joins TRBV5-1 and TRBJ1-1, with no clear D. Germline V lookup: CDR1 SGHRS, CDR2 YFSETQ. The CDR3 is 13 amino acids. In DNA form, the CDR3 reads TGCGCCAGCAGCCTGACAATGAACAGTGAAGCTTTCTTT. Protein sequence: CASSLTMNSEAFF. The full variable domain, with the rest looked up from reference TRBV5-1 and TRBJ1-1, is KAGVTQTPRYLIKTRGQQVTLSCSPISGHRSVSWYQQTPGQGLQFLFEYFSETQRNKGNFPGRFSGRQFSNSRSEMNVSTLELGDSALYLCASSLTMNSEAFFGQGTRLTVV.

The sample holds one count of this clone. The rearrangement joins TRBV14 to TRBJ1-2; TRBD1 matches 9 bases. CDR3 length: 17 amino acids. V shed 4 bases, J shed 6 bases, and the junction held 15 bases outside the gene matches. Germline CDR1 reads SGHDN; CDR2 reads FVKESK. CDR3: CASSLLHRDRAMDGYTF. The DNA for the CDR3 is TGTGCCAGCAGCCTACTCCACCGGGACAGGGCAATGGATGGCTACACCTTC.

V usage is TRBV5-5 and J usage is TRBJ1-2, with TRBD1 matching over 8 bases. V gave up 0 bases and J gave up 4 bases; unmatched junction bases: 5. Germline lookup yields CDR1 SGHKS and CDR2 YYEKEE (reference sequence). This CDR3 has 15 residues. CDR3 in amino acids: CASSLVGTGAYGYTF. In DNA, the CDR3 is TGTGCCAGCAGCTTGGTGGGGACAGGTGCCTATGGCTACACCTTC.

The chain carries TRBV18 and TRBJ2-3, with 7 bases fitting TRBD2. This CDR3 has 18 amino acids. Germline CDR1 and CDR2: KGHSH and LQKENI. After removal of 0 bases from V and 0 bases from J, the junction contained 9 bases not matched to a gene. CDR3 sequence: CASSPPGWEGLSTDTQYF. In DNA, the CDR3 is TGTGCCAGCTCACCACCGGGTTGGGAGGGCCTAAGCACAGATACGCAGTATTTT.

This clone turned up a few times. The rearrangement joins TRBV5-1 to TRBJ1-1, with a tentative D call TRBD1 (6 bases). This CDR3 contains 15 residues. Germline lookup yields CDR1 SGHRS and CDR2 YFSETQ. Trimming stripped 0 bases from V and 2 bases from J, with 11 bases between. This CDR3 is CASSLDIGTNTEAFF. CDR3 DNA: TGCGCCAGCAGCTTGGACATCGGGACAAACACTGAAGCTTTCTTT.

V and J are TRBV5-1 and TRBJ2-2; the match to TRBD2 covers 8 bases. The V gene end was trimmed by 6 bases and the J gene end by 6 bases; junction bases not matched to a gene: 13. Germline-derived CDR1 and CDR2 are SGHRS and YFSETQ. The CDR3 covers 16 residues. The CDR3 DNA follows: TGCGCCAGCACCCCAATGGGAGCGGGGGAAGCCGGGGAGCTGTTTTTT. Translation gives CASTPMGAGEAGELFF.

The gene calls are TRBV19 and TRBJ2-3, with D possibly being TRBD2 (6 bases). CDR3 length equals 15 residues. Germline-derived CDR1 and CDR2 are LNHDA and SQIVND (reference sequence). V was clipped by 8 bases and J by 2 bases, with 17 bases between them. In DNA form, the CDR3 reads TGTGCCAGTTCCCCGGGACTGCAGATCACAGATACGCAGTATTTT. This codes for CASSPGLQITDTQYF.

This clone occurred a few times. The rearrangement uses TRBV5-1 and TRBJ2-7, with TRBD2 matching 8 bases. Trimming removed 5 bases from V and 6 bases from J; junction bases left unmatched: 13. The CDR3 is made up of 15 amino acids. CDR1 is SGHRS and CDR2 is YFSETQ in the germline V gene. The CDR3 nucleotides read TGCGCCAGCAGACTAGCGGTAGGAGAAGAAATCGAGCAGTACTTC. It specifies CASRLAVGEEIEQYF. The full variable domain, in which reference TRBV5-1 and TRBJ2-7 provide the parts outside the CDR3, is KAGVTQTPRYLIKTRGQQVTLSCSPISGHRSVSWYQQTPGQGLQFLFEYFSETQRNKGNFPGRFSGRQFSNSRSEMNVSTLELGDSALYLCASRLAVGEEIEQYFGPGTRLTVT.

This chain uses TRBV29-1 with TRBJ2-5; 8 nucleotides match TRBD1. Gene TRBJ2-7 matches the end of the DNA better, so the J call may be wrong. Germline CDR1 is SQVTM and CDR2 is ANQGSEA. This CDR3 contains 14 residues. CDR3 amino acids: CSAASGTGSSEQYF. In nucleotides, the CDR3 is TGCAGCGCCGCGTCCGGGACAGGCAGCTCCGAGCAGTACTTC.

The chain joins TRBV14 to TRBJ2-1; D is unclear. This CDR3 region has 15 residues. Deletions cut 4 bases from V and 0 bases from J, with 10 bases between. Germline-derived CDR1 and CDR2 are SGHDN and FVKESK. The CDR3 DNA follows: TGTGCCAGCAGCCTGCGATTTAGCTCCTACAATGAGCAGTTCTTC. Translation: CASSLRFSSYNEQFF.

The rearrangement uses TRBV4-2 and TRBJ2-5; 7 bases align to TRBD2. The CDR3 is 17 amino acids. V was clipped by 3 bases and J by 3 bases; unmatched bases: 13. From germline, CDR1 is LGHNA and CDR2 YNFKEQ. For the CDR3, the DNA is TGTGCCAGCAGCCATGTTTCGGCCCCGCGGGGGAAAGAGACCCAGTACTTC. Amino acids: CASSHVSAPRGKETQYF.

Turning to this clone: Germline and junction disagree at one end, which may indicate a read error. J is TRBJ2-2 and V is TRBV9; D is undetermined. The CDR3 totals 13 residues. The germline gives CDR1 SGDLS, CDR2 YYNGEE. The CDR3 DNA sequence: TGTGCCAGCAGCCCGTCGAACATCGGGGAGCTGTTTTTT. Its translation: CASSPSNIGELFF. Together with reference TRBV9 and TRBJ2-2, the CDR3 gives the full variable domain: DSGVTQTPKHLITATGQRVTLRCSPRSGDLSVYWYQQSLDQGLQFLIQYYNGEERAKGNILERFSAQQFPDLHSELNLSSLELGDSALYFCASSPSNIGELFFGEGSRLTVL.